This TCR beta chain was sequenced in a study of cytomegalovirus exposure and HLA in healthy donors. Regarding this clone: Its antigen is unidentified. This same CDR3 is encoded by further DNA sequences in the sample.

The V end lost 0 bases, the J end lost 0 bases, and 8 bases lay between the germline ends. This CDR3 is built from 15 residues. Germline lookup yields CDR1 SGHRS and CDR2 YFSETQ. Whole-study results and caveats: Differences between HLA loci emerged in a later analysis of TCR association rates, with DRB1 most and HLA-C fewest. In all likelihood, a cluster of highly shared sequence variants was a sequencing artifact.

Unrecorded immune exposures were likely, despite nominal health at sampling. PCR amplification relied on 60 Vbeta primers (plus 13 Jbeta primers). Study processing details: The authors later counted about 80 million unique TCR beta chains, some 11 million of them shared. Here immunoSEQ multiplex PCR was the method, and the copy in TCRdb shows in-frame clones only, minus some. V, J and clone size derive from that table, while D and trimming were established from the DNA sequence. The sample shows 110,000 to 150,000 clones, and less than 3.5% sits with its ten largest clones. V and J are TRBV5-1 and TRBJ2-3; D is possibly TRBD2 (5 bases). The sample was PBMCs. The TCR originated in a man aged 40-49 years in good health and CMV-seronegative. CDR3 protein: CASSLDRGSTDTQYF. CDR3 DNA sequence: TGCGCCAGCAGCTTGGACCGCGGGAGCACAGATACGCAGTATTTT.